A single sample gave rise to the 8 T cell receptor beta chains below, sequenced in a study of cytomegalovirus exposure and HLA in healthy donors. 60 Vbeta and 13 Jbeta primers were used in PCR. The table came from immunoSEQ multiplex PCR; TCRdb's copy has only in-frame clones and leaves some out. The table has around 99,000 clones, roughly 69% seen once. The specimen sequenced was PBMCs. The receptors here all came from a woman in her thirties in good health and CMV-seronegative.

The CDR3 is CASNTVNGEKLFF. CDR3 nucleotides: TGTGCCAGCAACACAGTAAATGGTGAAAAACTGTTTTTT. The chain uses TRBV27 and TRBJ1-4; D is undetermined. The CDR3 totals 13 residues. Trimming took off 7 bases at V and 7 bases at J, with 13 bases between the two ends. The germline V gene encodes CDR1 MNHEY and CDR2 SMNVEV (reference sequence).

This clone was counted between two and nine times. The gene calls are TRBV5-4 and TRBJ2-7, with D tentatively TRBD2 (6 bases). The CDR3 extends over 13 amino acids. The V end was cut by 6 bases, the J end by 6 bases, with 16 bases between. CDR1 is SGHNT, CDR2 YYREEE, per germline (reference sequence). The CDR3 DNA sequence: TGTGCCAGCACCCCGGGGGAATCCCCCGAGCAGTACTTC. It yields the protein CASTPGESPEQYF.

Only a few counts were recorded for this clone. The chain joins TRBV28 to TRBJ1-1; D may be TRBD1 (5 bases). The germline V and J ends were trimmed by 2 bases and 8 bases, with 9 bases remaining between them. CDR1 and CDR2 from the germline V gene are MDHEN and SYDVKM. This CDR3 has 12 amino acids. This CDR3 is CASSLKGAEAFF. In nucleotides, the CDR3 is TGTGCCAGCAGTTTAAAAGGGGCAGAAGCTTTCTTT.

The chain is built from TRBV19 and TRBJ2-5; maybe TRBD1 (5 bases). This CDR3 has 13 amino acids. In germline, CDR1 is LNHDA, CDR2 SQIVND (reference sequence). Between the trimmed V and J ends, which lost 3 bases and 4 bases, there was a span of 9 bases. The CDR3 DNA follows: TGTGCCAGTAGTATCCGCCAGGGAGAGACCCAGTACTTC. It is translated as CASSIRQGETQYF.

The gene calls are TRBV29-1 and TRBJ2-5; 8 positions agree with TRBD1. This CDR3 contains 13 residues. The junction had 9 bases not matched to a gene; V was cut back by 8 bases and J by 4 bases. Germline CDR1 and CDR2: SQVTM and ANQGSEA. CDR3 in DNA: TGCAGCTATTGGACAGGGCGGGCAGAGACCCAGTACTTC. Amino acids: CSYWTGRAETQYF.

The chain is built from TRBV2 and TRBJ1-5; no firm D call. This CDR3 has 14 residues. V dropped 4 bases and J dropped 1 base, with 8 bases sitting between them. The germline V gene has CDR1 SNHLY and CDR2 FYNNEI. This CDR3 reads CASSAGLSNQPQHF. As DNA, the CDR3 is TGTGCCAGCAGTGCCGGGTTAAGCAATCAGCCCCAGCATTTT.

V gene TRBV7-8 combines with J gene TRBJ1-2, with D unclear. Trimming took 4 bases from V and 4 from J, leaving 16 bases between them. Germline lookup yields CDR1 SGHVS and CDR2 FQNEAQ. The CDR3 runs 15 residues. Here the CDR3 reads CASSSSAGDSYGYTF. The CDR3 nucleotides read TGTGCCAGCAGCTCATCGGCGGGAGATTCCTATGGCTACACCTTC.

As DNA, the CDR3 is TGTGCCAGCAGTGAATCACCCTCACTCGGGGGAGCTTTCTTT. This gives the protein CASSESPSLGGAFF. The rearrangement joins TRBV25-1 to TRBJ1-1, with D maybe TRBD1 (5 bases). Germline V gives CDR1 MGHDK, CDR2 SYGVNS. This CDR3 comprises 14 residues. V was cut by 1 base and J by 10 bases, with 16 bases left in between.